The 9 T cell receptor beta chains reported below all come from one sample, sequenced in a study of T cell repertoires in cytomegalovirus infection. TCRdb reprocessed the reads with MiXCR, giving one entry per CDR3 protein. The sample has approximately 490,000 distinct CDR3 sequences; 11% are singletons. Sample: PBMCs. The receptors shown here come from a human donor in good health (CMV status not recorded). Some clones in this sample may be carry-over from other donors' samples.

The CDR3 nucleotides are TGTGCCAGCAGTGAAAGGCCGTTGGACACTGAAGCTTTCTTT. It translates to CASSERPLDTEAFF. The chain combines TRBV6-1 with TRBJ1-1; D is unclear. The CDR3 contains 14 residues. Trimming shortened V by 2 bases and J by 3 bases, and 10 bases separated the two germline ends. Germline lookup yields CDR1 MNHNS and CDR2 SASEGT.

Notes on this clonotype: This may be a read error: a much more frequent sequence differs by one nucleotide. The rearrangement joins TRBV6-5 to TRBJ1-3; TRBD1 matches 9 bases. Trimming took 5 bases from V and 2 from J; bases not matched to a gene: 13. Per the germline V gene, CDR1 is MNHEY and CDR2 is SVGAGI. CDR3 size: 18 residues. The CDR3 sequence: CASSTGQGRPSPGNTIYF. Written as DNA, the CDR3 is TGTGCCAGCAGTACGGGACAGGGCCGACCCAGCCCTGGAAACACCATATATTTT.

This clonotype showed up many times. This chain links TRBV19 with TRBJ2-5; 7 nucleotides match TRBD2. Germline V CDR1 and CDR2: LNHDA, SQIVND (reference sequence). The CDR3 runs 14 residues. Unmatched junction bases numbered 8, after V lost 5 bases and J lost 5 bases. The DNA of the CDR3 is TGTGCCAGTAGTGAGATGCTGGGAGGGGAGACCCAGTACTTC. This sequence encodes CASSEMLGGETQYF.

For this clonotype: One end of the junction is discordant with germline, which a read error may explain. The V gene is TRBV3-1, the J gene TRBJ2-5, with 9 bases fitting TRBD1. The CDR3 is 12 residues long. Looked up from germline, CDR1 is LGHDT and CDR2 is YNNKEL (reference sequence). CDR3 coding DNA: TGTGCCAGCAGCCAAGAACGAGGACAGGGGCACTTC. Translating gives CASSQERGQGHF.

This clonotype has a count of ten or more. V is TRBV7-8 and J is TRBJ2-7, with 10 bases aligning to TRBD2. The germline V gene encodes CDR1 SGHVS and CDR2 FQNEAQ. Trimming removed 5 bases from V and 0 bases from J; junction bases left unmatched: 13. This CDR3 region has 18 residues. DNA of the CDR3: TGTGCCAGCAGCCGCCCCGGGCTAGCGGGGGTCAGCTCCTACGAGCAGTACTTC. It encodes CASSRPGLAGVSSYEQYF.

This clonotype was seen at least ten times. The CDR3 DNA reads as TGTGCCAGCACCGACCTCGCCGGCTACACCTTC. Amino acids: CASTDLAGYTF. V and J are TRBV12-3 or TRBV12-4 and TRBJ1-2; D uncertain. The CDR3 is 11 amino acids. Between the trimmed V and J ends, which lost 7 bases and 8 bases, there was a span of 11 bases.

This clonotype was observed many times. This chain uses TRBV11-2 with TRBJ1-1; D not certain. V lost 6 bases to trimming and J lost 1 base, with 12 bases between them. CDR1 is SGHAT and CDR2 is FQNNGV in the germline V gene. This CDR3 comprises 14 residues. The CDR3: CASRIWRGNTEAFF. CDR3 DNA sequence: TGTGCCAGCAGGATTTGGCGGGGGAACACTGAAGCTTTCTTT. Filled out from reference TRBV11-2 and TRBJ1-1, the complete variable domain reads EAGVAQSPRYKIIEKRQSVAFWCNPISGHATLYWYQQILGQGPKLLIQFQNNGVVDDSQLPKDRFSAERLKGVDSTLKIQPAKLEDSAVYLCASRIWRGNTEAFFGQGTRLTVV.

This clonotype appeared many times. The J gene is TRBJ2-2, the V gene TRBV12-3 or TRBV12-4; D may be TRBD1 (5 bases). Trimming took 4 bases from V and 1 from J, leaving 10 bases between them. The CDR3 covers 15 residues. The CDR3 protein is CASSYFQGNTGELFF. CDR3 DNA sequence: TGTGCCAGCAGTTATTTTCAGGGGAACACCGGGGAGCTGTTTTTT.

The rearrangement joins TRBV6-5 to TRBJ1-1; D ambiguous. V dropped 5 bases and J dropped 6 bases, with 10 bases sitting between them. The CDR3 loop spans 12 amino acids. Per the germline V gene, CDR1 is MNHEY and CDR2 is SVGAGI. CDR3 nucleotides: TGTGCCAGCAGTCGGGAGGGTGCTGAAGCTTTCTTT. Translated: CASSREGAEAFF.